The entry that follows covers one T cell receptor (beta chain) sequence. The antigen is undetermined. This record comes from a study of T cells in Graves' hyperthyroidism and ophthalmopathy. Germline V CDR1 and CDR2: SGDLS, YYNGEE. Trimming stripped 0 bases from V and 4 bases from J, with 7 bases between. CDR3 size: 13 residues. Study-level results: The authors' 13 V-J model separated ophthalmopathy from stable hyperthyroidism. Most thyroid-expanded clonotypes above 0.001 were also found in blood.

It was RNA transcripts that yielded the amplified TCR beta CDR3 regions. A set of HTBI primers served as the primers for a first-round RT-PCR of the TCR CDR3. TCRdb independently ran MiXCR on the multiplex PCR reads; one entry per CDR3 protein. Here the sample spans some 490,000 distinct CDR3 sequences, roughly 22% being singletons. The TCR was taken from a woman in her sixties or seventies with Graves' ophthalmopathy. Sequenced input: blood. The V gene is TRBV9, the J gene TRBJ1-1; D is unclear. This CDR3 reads CASSVDLSTEAFF. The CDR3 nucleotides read TGTGCCAGCAGCGTAGATTTGTCCACTGAAGCTTTCTTT.